The 18 T cell receptor beta chains reported below all come from one sample, sequenced in a study of CD8+ T cells in alopecia areata. RNA extraction and reverse transcription yielded cDNA as sequencing template. Only in-frame clones appear in the TCRdb table, and some are missing; sequencing was by immunoSEQ multiplex PCR. The top ten clones hold less than 20% of a sample with just over 150,000 clones, 40% to 60% of them seen once. The sequencing used CD8+ T cells sorted from blood, collected at week 0. These receptors were obtained from a human donor with alopecia areata.

This clone was recorded a few times. The V and J genes are TRBV19 and TRBJ1-5; D unresolved. The germline V gene has CDR1 LNHDA and CDR2 SQIVND (reference sequence). CDR3 length: 14 amino acids. Trimming cost V 7 bases and J 5 bases, with 15 bases left between them. The CDR3 is CASNPLEGYQPQHF. In nucleotides, the CDR3 is TGTGCCAGTAACCCTCTGGAGGGATATCAGCCCCAGCATTTT.

This clone was seen more than once but under ten times. V usage is TRBV19 and J usage is TRBJ1-5; TRBD1 aligns across 8 bases. V lost 7 bases to trimming and J lost 3 bases; unmatched junction nucleotides: 8. Germline CDR1 and CDR2: LNHDA and SQIVND (reference sequence). The CDR3 spans 15 residues. CDR3 loop: CASTAGTGPNQPQHF. The DNA for the CDR3 is TGTGCCAGTACTGCCGGGACAGGACCCAATCAGCCCCAGCATTTT.

CDR3 region: CASSPGPYHGGSYEQYF. DNA for the CDR3: TGTGCCAGCAGCCCCGGACCTTACCATGGGGGCTCCTACGAGCAGTACTTC. J is TRBJ2-7 and V is TRBV5-6; D might be TRBD1 or TRBD2, each matching 5 bases. V was pared by 4 bases and J by 0 bases, with 20 bases between. Germline CDR1 reads SGHDT; CDR2 reads YYEEEE. The CDR3 runs 17 residues. The whole variable domain, remainder taken from reference TRBV5-6 and TRBJ2-7, is DAGVTQSPTHLIKTRGQQVTLRCSPKSGHDTVSWYQQALGQGPQFIFQYYEEEERQRGNFPDRFSGHQFPNYSSELNVNALLLGDSALYLCASSPGPYHGGSYEQYFGPGTRLTVT.

The V call is TRBV2, the J call TRBJ2-1, with a tentative D call TRBD2 (6 bases). The V gene's germline CDR1 is SNHLY and CDR2 FYNNEI. CDR3 length equals 16 residues. V lost 3 bases and J 0 bases, leaving 12 bases between the germline ends. CDR3 residues: CASSDKAGPSYNEQFF. Written as DNA, the CDR3 is TGTGCCAGCAGTGACAAGGCGGGACCCTCCTACAATGAGCAGTTCTTC.

The table lists this clone with a count of one. The sample contains more than one DNA sequence encoding this CDR3. The rearrangement uses TRBV30 and TRBJ2-3; D remains ambiguous. The CDR3 covers 12 residues. Per germline, CDR1 GTSNPN and CDR2 SVGIG (reference sequence). The germline V and J ends were trimmed by 0 bases and 0 bases, with 1 base remaining between them. Written as DNA, the CDR3 is TGTGCCTGGAGTGTAAGCACAGATACGCAGTATTTT. As protein: CAWSVSTDTQYF.

This chain joins TRBV29-1 and TRBJ1-2; TRBD1 is a possible D gene (6 bases). Per germline, CDR1 SQVTM and CDR2 ANQGSEA. Deletions cut 3 bases from V and 5 bases from J, with 16 bases between. This CDR3 contains 14 residues. CDR3 DNA sequence: TGCAGCGTTGATTGGGCAGGGGAGGAATATGGCTACACCTTC. This gives the protein CSVDWAGEEYGYTF. The full variable domain, completed using reference TRBV29-1 and TRBJ1-2, is SAVISQKPSRDICQRGTSLTIQCQVDSQVTMMFWYRQQPGQSLTLIATANQGSEATYESGFVIDKFPISRPNLTFSTLTVSNMSPEDSSIYLCSVDWAGEEYGYTFGSGTRLTVV.

Only a few counts were recorded for this clone. The rearrangement joins TRBV13 to TRBJ2-7; tentative D call: TRBD2 (6 bases). V lost 5 bases and J lost 2, with 16 bases in between. The CDR3 has 15 amino acids. Germline CDR1 and CDR2: PRHDT and FYEKMQ (reference sequence). The CDR3 DNA follows: TGTGCCAGCAGCCCACCCCTAGCGAAACCCTACGAGCAGTACTTC. As protein: CASSPPLAKPYEQYF.

The chain joins TRBV7-9 to TRBJ1-5, with TRBD1 matching 7 bases. V lost 3 bases and J lost 3; bases outside the gene matches: 11. Looked up from germline, CDR1 is SEHNR and CDR2 is FQNEAQ (reference sequence). The CDR3 covers 17 residues. In nucleotides, the CDR3 is TGTGCCAGCAGCTTGGGAGACAGGGTAGGCTCCAATCAGCCCCAGCATTTT. Its translation is CASSLGDRVGSNQPQHF.

The rearrangement uses TRBV4-3 and TRBJ2-7, with a possible D match to TRBD1 (6 bases). This CDR3 comprises 15 residues. The germline gives CDR1 LGHNA, CDR2 YSLEER. V was shortened by 0 bases and J by 3 bases, with 12 bases between the two germline ends. The CDR3 region has the DNA TGCGCCAGCAGCCAAGATCGGCAGGGGAACTACGAGCAGTACTTC. This encodes CASSQDRQGNYEQYF.

By share of the sample, this clone is medium-sized. The V and J genes are TRBV27 and TRBJ2-3; D might be TRBD1 or TRBD2, each matching 5 bases. The germline gives CDR1 MNHEY, CDR2 SMNVEV (reference sequence). V shed 7 bases and J shed 1 base, with 15 bases lying between them. There are 15 residues in the CDR3. CDR3 amino acids: CASTQLRGGTDTQYF. CDR3 sequence (DNA): TGTGCCAGCACCCAACTCCGGGGCGGCACAGATACGCAGTATTTT.

The J gene is TRBJ2-2, the V gene TRBV30; D is unclear. Germline V lookup: CDR1 GTSNPN, CDR2 SVGIG (reference sequence). Trimming cost V 0 bases and J 1 base, with 3 bases left between them. The CDR3 has 13 amino acids. DNA of the CDR3: TGTGCCTGGAGTGTAGGGAACACCGGGGAGCTGTTTTTT. Amino acid sequence: CAWSVGNTGELFF.

This clone has a handful of counts. The DNA of the CDR3 is TGTGCCAGCAGCTTTGTGTGGGGTGAGGGAAGTGGCTACACCTTC. Translation gives CASSFVWGEGSGYTF. The rearrangement links TRBV13 to TRBJ1-2; D unresolved. V lost 3 bases and J lost 7, with 18 bases in between. The CDR3 extends over 15 amino acids. The germline V gene encodes CDR1 PRHDT and CDR2 FYEKMQ (reference sequence). Complete variable domain (other parts from reference TRBV13 and TRBJ1-2): AAGVIQSPRHLIKEKRETATLKCYPIPRHDTVYWYQQGPGQDPQFLISFYEKMQSDKGSIPDRFSAQQFSDYHSELNMSSLELGDSALYFCASSFVWGEGSGYTFGSGTRLTVV.

DNA of the CDR3: TGTGCCAGCAGGGACGGGAACACTGAAGCTTTCTTT. Its translation: CASRDGNTEAFF. The genes are TRBV27 and TRBJ1-1, with unresolved D. Germline assignment: CDR1 MNHEY and CDR2 SMNVEV (reference sequence). V was trimmed by 6 bases and J by 1 base, leaving 6 bases between them. This CDR3 contains 12 residues.

This chain links TRBV7-9 with TRBJ2-1; D remains ambiguous. Germline assignment: CDR1 SEHNR and CDR2 FQNEAQ (reference sequence). Between the trimmed V and J ends, which lost 5 bases and 7 bases, there was a span of 6 bases. The CDR3 spans 11 residues. The CDR3 spells CASSPRNEQFF. CDR3 sequence (DNA): TGTGCCAGCAGCCCCCGGAATGAGCAGTTCTTC.

This chain uses TRBV6-6 with TRBJ1-1; tentative D call: TRBD1 (6 bases). The CDR3 length is 15 residues. Per germline, CDR1 MNHNY and CDR2 SVGAGI (reference sequence). V lost 6 bases to trimming and J lost 6 bases, with 20 bases between them. The CDR3 is CASRLPTGTRAEAFF. The CDR3, as DNA: TGTGCCAGCAGGCTACCCACAGGGACCAGGGCTGAAGCTTTCTTT.

The genes are TRBV29-1 and TRBJ2-3, with D tentatively TRBD1 or TRBD2 (5 bases each). Germline V CDR1 and CDR2: SQVTM, ANQGSEA. The CDR3 contains 15 residues. Trimming took off 4 bases at V and 4 bases at J, with 18 bases between the two ends. CDR3 loop: CSVGGSLIPADTQYF. The DNA of the CDR3 is TGCAGCGTTGGGGGGAGTTTAATCCCGGCAGATACGCAGTATTTT.

J is TRBJ2-5 and V is TRBV30; the match to TRBD2 covers 8 bases. Germline V CDR1 and CDR2: GTSNPN, SVGIG (reference sequence). J lost 4 bases, V lost 5 bases, and 0 bases had no gene match. This CDR3 spans 11 amino acids. DNA for the CDR3: TGTGCCTGGGCGGGGGGAGAGACCCAGTACTTC. This sequence encodes CAWAGGETQYF.

This chain uses TRBV15 with TRBJ2-5; D gene uncertain. This CDR3 contains 13 residues. The germline gives CDR1 LNHNV, CDR2 YYDKDF (reference sequence). V was cut by 3 bases and J by 5 bases, with 10 bases left in between. CDR3 bases: TGTGCCACCAGCAGGGACCGCCCCGAGACCCAGTACTTC. Translation: CATSRDRPETQYF.